This paragraph covers one T cell receptor beta chain sequence. This record belongs to a study of blood T cell repertoires in COVID-19. At the level of the study: Samples taken during acute and convalescent COVID-19 were collected in the United States, Italy and Spain. Nucleic acid was either cDNA or gDNA, and it came from T cells, B-cell-depleted T cells, or PBMCs.

In the original processing: Cell counts per sample came from amplifying reference gene primers. This table comes from immunoSEQ multiplex PCR, and its TCRdb copy is limited to in-frame clones, with some not included. D and trimming come from the DNA, and the V and J calls and clone size come from that table. The sample lists about 370,000 clones; 80% to 90% were seen once. The TCR comes from a young woman with COVID-19, enrolled during active disease. Material for sequencing was peripheral blood.

As DNA, the CDR3 is TGTGCCAGCAGGGCCCTTCCCCCAGTGAACACCGGGGAGCTGTTTTTT. It is translated as CASRALPPVNTGELFF. The chain carries TRBV7-3 and TRBJ2-2, with unresolved D. V was cut by 6 bases and J by 1 base, with 15 bases left in between. The V gene's germline CDR1 is SGHTA and CDR2 FQGTGA. The CDR3 is 16 residues long.